Listed below are T cell receptor beta chains from one sample, sequenced in a study of blood T cell repertoires in COVID-19. The data were produced by immunoSEQ multiplex PCR, yet TCRdb's version contains in-frame clones alone and is incomplete. Of 200,000 to 250,000 clones listed, 82% are singletons. Sequencing used PBMCs or T cells enriched from blood (not recorded which). The receptors were gathered from an older woman who had recovered from COVID-19. Both conserved end residues are part of each CDR3. A D gene is named only where the DNA matches it firmly. Where a row states a size, it is once, few, many or the class of an expanded clone; other rows omit it.

J: TRBJ1-3; size: NA; V: TRBV5-1; D: NA; DNA: TGCGCCAGCAGCTTAGGAGGGGGAAACACCATATATTTT; CDR3: CASSLGGGNTIYF
J: TRBJ1-2; size: NA; V: TRBV7-2; D: NA; DNA: TGTGCCAGCAGCTTATATCGAACAGCAACTAACTATGGCTACACCTTC; CDR3: CASSLYRTATNYGYTF
J: TRBJ2-4; size: NA; V: TRBV11-2; D: NA; DNA: TGTGCCAGCAGCTTAGGGTCCGGGTCCCTCCAGGGGTACTTC; CDR3: CASSLGSGSLQGYF
J: TRBJ2-1; size: NA; V: TRBV23-1; D: NA; DNA: TGCGCCAGCAGTCAATCTATAACGGGAGCAAGGAATGAGCAGTTCTTC; CDR3: CASSQSITGARNEQFF
J: TRBJ2-7; size: NA; V: TRBV27; D: TRBD1; DNA: TGTGCCAGCAGTAGACCCCCCTCGCTCAGGGGGCTCCACGAGCAGTACTTC; CDR3: CASSRPPSLRGLHEQYF
J: TRBJ1-4; size: NA; V: TRBV7-2; D: NA; DNA: TGTGCCAGCAGCTTATTTGAGGGGAGGTCGGGTAATGAAAAACTGTTTTTT; CDR3: CASSLFEGRSGNEKLFF
J: TRBJ1-6; size: NA; V: TRBV19; D: TRBD1; DNA: TGTGCCAGTAGTTCCAGGACAGGGCGATATTCACCCCTCCACTTT; CDR3: CASSSRTGRYSPLHF
J: TRBJ1-2; size: NA; V: TRBV24-1; D: NA; DNA: TGTGCCACCAGTGATGGGAGGACTAACTATGGCTACACCTTC; CDR3: CATSDGRTNYGYTF
J: TRBJ1-2; size: NA; V: TRBV27; D: NA; DNA: TGTGCCAGCAGTCCCCGTGAGGGCGGCTACACCTTC; CDR3: CASSPREGGYTF
J: TRBJ2-3; size: NA; V: TRBV13; D: TRBD2; DNA: TGTGCCAGCGCAAGCGGGGGGGCTGGCACAGATACGCAGTATTTT; CDR3: CASASGGAGTDTQYF
J: TRBJ2-6; size: few; V: TRBV7-2; D: TRBD1; DNA: TGTGCCAGCAGCTCTCAGGCGCAGGGGGCAGCTGGGGCCAACGTCCTGACTTTC; CDR3: CASSSQAQGAAGANVLTF
J: TRBJ1-1; size: NA; V: TRBV6-5; D: NA; DNA: TGTGCCAGCAGTTCATACTCCGGGACTACGACTGAAGCTTTCTTT; CDR3: CASSSYSGTTTEAFF
J: TRBJ2-5; size: NA; V: TRBV20-1; D: TRBD2; DNA: TGCAGTGCTAGTCAGGTAGCGGGGGTACAAGAGACCCAGTACTTC; CDR3: CSASQVAGVQETQYF
J: TRBJ2-3; size: NA; V: TRBV7-2; D: TRBD2; DNA: TGTGCCAGCAGCTTTGGGAGCGGGGTTACGCAGTATTTT; CDR3: CASSFGSGVTQYF
J: TRBJ2-2; size: NA; V: TRBV27; D: TRBD1; DNA: TGTGCCAGCAGTCTGGACAGGGTCCGGAGCACCGGGGAGCTGTTTTTT; CDR3: CASSLDRVRSTGELFF
J: TRBJ1-3; size: NA; V: TRBV7-7; D: NA; DNA: TGTGCCAGCAGCCCGACAGCACGGGGAAACACCATATATTTT; CDR3: CASSPTARGNTIYF
J: TRBJ2-3; size: NA; V: TRBV2; D: TRBD2; DNA: TGTGCCAGCAGTGGGGTAGCGGGAGGAATAGATACGCAGTATTTT; CDR3: CASSGVAGGIDTQYF
J: TRBJ2-3; size: NA; V: TRBV3-1/TRBV3-2; D: NA; DNA: TGTGCCAGCAGCCAAGATCGGTTGGCAGGGAGCACAGATACGCAGTATTTT; CDR3: CASSQDRLAGSTDTQYF
J: TRBJ2-1; size: NA; V: TRBV29-1; D: NA; DNA: TGCAGCGTGGACAGTTCCGATGAGCAGTTCTTC; CDR3: CSVDSSDEQFF
J: TRBJ2-1; size: NA; V: TRBV18; D: NA; DNA: TGTGCCAGCTCACCGCCGAATGGGCCAAACTACAATGAGCAGTTCTTC; CDR3: CASSPPNGPNYNEQFF
J: TRBJ2-1; size: NA; V: TRBV2; D: NA; DNA: TGTGCCAGCAGTTCCCTAATGGTTCAGGATGAGCAGTTCTTC; CDR3: CASSSLMVQDEQFF
J: TRBJ1-2; size: NA; V: TRBV19; D: TRBD1; DNA: TGTGCCAGTAGTAGAGCGATCGGGACAGGGTTTTATGGCTACACCTTC; CDR3: CASSRAIGTGFYGYTF
J: TRBJ1-2; size: NA; V: TRBV5-8; D: TRBD1; DNA: TGTGCCAGCAGCCTATACAGGGGGCACTATGGCTACACCTTC; CDR3: CASSLYRGHYGYTF
J: TRBJ1-2; size: NA; V: TRBV29-1; D: NA; DNA: TGCAGCGTTGAACGGGGTTATGGCTACACCTTC; CDR3: CSVERGYGYTF
J: TRBJ1-1; size: NA; V: TRBV7-2; D: NA; DNA: TGTGCCAGCAGCTCCCAGGGGTATACTGAAGCTTTCTTT; CDR3: CASSSQGYTEAFF
J: TRBJ1-1; size: NA; V: TRBV7-9; D: NA; DNA: TGTGCCAGCAGGGCCCAGACGGGGACTGAAGCTTTCTTT; CDR3: CASRAQTGTEAFF
J: TRBJ1-2; size: NA; V: TRBV5-4; D: TRBD1; DNA: TGTGCCAGCAGCTTAATTGCAGGGGGCGATGGCTACACCTTC; CDR3: CASSLIAGGDGYTF
J: TRBJ2-2; size: once; V: TRBV14; D: TRBD1; DNA: TGTGCCAGCAGCGTTCGACAGGGGGCTGCCGGGGAGCTGTTTTTT; CDR3: CASSVRQGAAGELFF
J: TRBJ1-5; size: NA; V: TRBV19; D: NA; DNA: TGTGCCAGTAGTATTTTCGGGGTGGGGGCCAATCAGCCCCAGCATTTT; CDR3: CASSIFGVGANQPQHF
J: TRBJ1-2; size: once; V: TRBV10-3; D: NA; DNA: TGTGCCATCAGTTCCAGGGGTTTGGATAACTATGGCTACACCTTC; CDR3: CAISSRGLDNYGYTF
J: TRBJ1-2; size: NA; V: TRBV7-2; D: TRBD1; DNA: TGTGCCAGCAGCTCGGGGACAGGGGCAACCGGCTACACCTTC; CDR3: CASSSGTGATGYTF
J: TRBJ2-3; size: NA; V: TRBV7-2; D: NA; DNA: TGTGCCAGCAGCTTAGTTCTCAGGTCCCCAGATACGCAGTATTTT; CDR3: CASSLVLRSPDTQYF
J: TRBJ1-2; size: once; V: TRBV6-2/TRBV6-3; D: TRBD1; DNA: TGTGCCAGCAGTCCGACAGGGACATATGGCTACACCTTC; CDR3: CASSPTGTYGYTF
J: TRBJ2-1; size: NA; V: TRBV19; D: NA; DNA: TGTGCCAGTACCCGGGTTCTAGATGCCAATGAGCAGTTCTTC; CDR3: CASTRVLDANEQFF
J: TRBJ1-2; size: few; V: TRBV15; D: NA; DNA: TGTGCCACCAGCAGAGCCGGGACTGGAGGCTACACCTTC; CDR3: CATSRAGTGGYTF
J: TRBJ2-7; size: NA; V: TRBV9; D: TRBD2; DNA: TGTGCCAGCAGCGTAGGGGGCAAGGGAGGGGAGCAGTACTTC; CDR3: CASSVGGKGGEQYF
J: TRBJ1-1; size: few; V: TRBV7-8; D: NA; DNA: TGTGCCAGCAGCTTAGAAGGGAGGGGAGGAGCTTTCTTT; CDR3: CASSLEGRGGAFF
J: TRBJ2-1; size: NA; V: TRBV19; D: TRBD2; DNA: TGTGCCAGTAGTATAGCGCTAGCGGGGGTCAACAATGAGCAGTTCTTC; CDR3: CASSIALAGVNNEQFF
J: TRBJ2-3; size: NA; V: TRBV11-2; D: TRBD2; DNA: TGTGCCAGCAGCGGGGGACTAGCGGGAGGCGGCGCGCAGTATTTT; CDR3: CASSGGLAGGGAQYF
J: TRBJ2-2; size: few; V: TRBV5-8; D: TRBD1; DNA: TGTGCCAGCAGCGCGGGACAGGGCAACACCGGGGAGCTGTTTTTT; CDR3: CASSAGQGNTGELFF
J: TRBJ2-5; size: NA; V: TRBV4-2; D: TRBD2; DNA: TGTGCCAGCAGCCAAGGGGAAGCGGGGTCCCAAGAGACCCAGTACTTC; CDR3: CASSQGEAGSQETQYF
J: TRBJ2-1; size: NA; V: TRBV19; D: TRBD1; DNA: TGTGCCAGTAGTATAGATGGGGACAGGGGAGGTTATGAGCAGTTCTTC; CDR3: CASSIDGDRGGYEQFF
J: TRBJ2-7; size: NA; V: TRBV2; D: TRBD2; DNA: TGTGCCAGCCGGACTAGCGGGAGCTCCTACGAGCAGTACTTC; CDR3: CASRTSGSSYEQYF
J: TRBJ1-4; size: NA; V: TRBV4-3; D: NA; DNA: TGCGCCAGCAGCCAAGATCCGCAACCAACTTATGAAAAACTGTTTTTT; CDR3: CASSQDPQPTYEKLFF
J: TRBJ2-1; size: NA; V: TRBV23-1; D: TRBD1; DNA: TGCGCCAGCAGTCACTCCGGGACAGACAATGAGCAGTTCTTC; CDR3: CASSHSGTDNEQFF
J: TRBJ1-1; size: NA; V: TRBV18; D: NA; DNA: TGTGCCAGCTCACCACTCGGGACATTTAACACTGAAGCTTTCTTT; CDR3: CASSPLGTFNTEAFF